This T cell receptor (beta chain) was recovered during a study of early T cells in non-severe SARS-CoV-2 infection. The CDR3 loop spans 16 amino acids. V was cut by 3 bases and J by 0 bases, with 9 bases left in between. CDR1 and CDR2 (germline): KGHSH, LQKENI. General study findings and limits: Lookups in VDJdb leaned toward anti-spike CD8 responses and missed private and CD4 specificities.

This clonotype was counted at least ten times. Its antigen is undetermined. Unique molecular identifier tags were affixed to discrete cDNA molecules. MiXCR, run by TCRdb on the 5' RACE reads, gives a single entry per CDR3 protein. Seen here are 95,000 to 110,000 distinct CDR3 sequences, roughly 11% observed once, and the top ten hold roughly 7.1%. The sample comprised whole blood. The sequence came from an adult who was a healthcare worker with PCR-confirmed SARS-CoV-2 infection or an uninfected control (not recorded which). This chain connects TRBV18 to TRBJ2-6, with D possibly being TRBD2 (5 bases). The CDR3, as DNA: TGTGCCAGCTCACCTAAGGGAGTCTCTGGGGCCAACGTCCTGACTTTC. It yields the protein CASSPKGVSGANVLTF.